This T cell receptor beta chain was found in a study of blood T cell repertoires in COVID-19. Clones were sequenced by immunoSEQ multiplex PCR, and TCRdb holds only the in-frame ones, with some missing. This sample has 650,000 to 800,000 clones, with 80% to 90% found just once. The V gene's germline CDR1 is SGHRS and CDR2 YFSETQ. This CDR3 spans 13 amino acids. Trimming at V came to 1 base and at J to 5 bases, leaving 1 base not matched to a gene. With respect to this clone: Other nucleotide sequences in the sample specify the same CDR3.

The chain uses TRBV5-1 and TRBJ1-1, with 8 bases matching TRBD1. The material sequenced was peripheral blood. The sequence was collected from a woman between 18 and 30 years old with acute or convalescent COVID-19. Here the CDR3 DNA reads TGCGCCAGCAGCTTGACAGGGGGAACTGAAGCTTTCTTT. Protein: CASSLTGGTEAFF.